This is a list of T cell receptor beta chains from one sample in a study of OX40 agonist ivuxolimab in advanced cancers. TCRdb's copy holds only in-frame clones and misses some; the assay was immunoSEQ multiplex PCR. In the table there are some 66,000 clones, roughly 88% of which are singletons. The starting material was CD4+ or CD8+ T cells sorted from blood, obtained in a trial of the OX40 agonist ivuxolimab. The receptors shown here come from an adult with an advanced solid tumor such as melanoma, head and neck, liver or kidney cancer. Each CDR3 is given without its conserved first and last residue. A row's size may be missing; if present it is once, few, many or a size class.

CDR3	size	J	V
SVEDNRAGQYNEQF	.	TRBJ2-1	TRBV29-1
ASSYWGSSNEQF	.	TRBJ2-1	TRBV6-5
ASSYARGGQPQH	.	TRBJ1-5	TRBV6-5
ASRRPSLMNTEAF	once	TRBJ1-1	TRBV6-5
ASSLEGRNTDTQY	.	TRBJ2-3	TRBV5-1
ASSSVTGELF	.	TRBJ2-2	TRBV7-2
ASSQSHGEVGNTIY	.	TRBJ1-3	TRBV23-1
ASSLVAGTDTQY	.	TRBJ2-3	TRBV5-1
ASSRLDSDNEQF	.	TRBJ2-1	TRBV9
ASRQGTGGDQPQH	.	TRBJ1-5	TRBV6-5
ASSPVKTDSPLH	.	TRBJ1-6	TRBV18
ASSLGQGEGEAF	few	TRBJ1-1	TRBV7-9
ASSPTDSNSGNTIY	.	TRBJ1-3	TRBV5-5
ASSVEGNTEAF	.	TRBJ1-1	TRBV9
AISGSTGTKYQETQY	.	TRBJ2-5	TRBV10-3
ASSAQSGFTDTQY	.	TRBJ2-3	TRBV7-8
ASSRQGAVGGGYT	.	TRBJ1-2	TRBV6-5
ASSSVEETQY	.	TRBJ2-5	TRBV28
ASSPYSNQPQH	few	TRBJ1-5	TRBV19
AIYDRGIAGNTIY	.	TRBJ1-3	TRBV10-3
ASRSGTGGPDTQY	.	TRBJ2-3	TRBV10-2
AWSTGIAGELF	.	TRBJ2-2	TRBV30
AIRPDRGGYT	.	TRBJ1-2	TRBV10-3
ASYPIGEIDGYT	.	TRBJ1-2	TRBV5-6
ASSVRDREAF	.	TRBJ2-1	TRBV6-5
ASSGGTGFGKLF	.	TRBJ1-4	TRBV5-1
ASSRATDTQY	once	TRBJ2-3	TRBV2
ASSFGAAETQY	.	TRBJ2-5	TRBV7-3
ASSEIGANYGYI	.	TRBJ1-2	TRBV6-1
SAGTKETQY	once	TRBJ2-5	TRBV20-1
ASIQGITVNTEAF	once	TRBJ1-1	TRBV30
ASSIDPQNQPQH	.	TRBJ1-5	TRBV19
SVDGARETQY	.	TRBJ2-5	TRBV29-1
SGKTGYTEAF	few	TRBJ1-1	TRBV29-1
ASSYSTGVNEKLF	.	TRBJ1-4	TRBV5-1
ASSRRQGQSDGYT	.	TRBJ1-2	TRBV11-2
ASSRRTPRNTGELF	once	TRBJ2-2	TRBV27
ATKEERNGNTIY	.	TRBJ1-3	TRBV19
ASSLDSGYGNTIY	.	TRBJ1-3	TRBV5-1
ASSPSQGSGGYT	.	TRBJ1-2	TRBV7-2
ATSRGRESPLH	.	TRBJ1-6	TRBV15
SVHRSYEQY	.	TRBJ2-7	TRBV20-1
ASSQGGLSTDTQY	.	TRBJ2-3	TRBV4-1
ASSPSGGRTDTQY	.	TRBJ2-3	TRBV7-7
ASSHLGAGTDTQY	.	TRBJ2-3	TRBV5-1
ASSQTQGLSNQPQH	.	TRBJ1-5	TRBV16
ASSLVVAGGSSASTDTQY	.	TRBJ2-3	TRBV7-6
AWSGGGRTGELF	once	TRBJ2-2	TRBV30
ASSRDSLFTDTQY	.	TRBJ2-3	TRBV5-4